The 31 T cell receptor beta chains given below trace back to one sample, sequenced in a study of regulatory T cells in long-lasting Graves disease. To make TCR beta libraries, researchers used iRepertoire HTBI primers and Arm-PCR of CDR3 regions. MiXCR, run by TCRdb on the multiplex PCR reads, gives a single entry per CDR3 protein. The data contain about 470,000 distinct CDR3 sequences, less than 25% of them seen just once; the ten biggest clones take up less than 9%. Stated time point: persistent/refractory GD, antithyroid drugs over 5 years with positive TRAb. The TCR library was made from RNA extracted from PBMCs. Here the sequenced sample was peripheral blood mononuclear cells (PBMCs), taken when the disease was refractory, from a patient treated with antithyroid drugs. Receptors were obtained from a female donor with Graves disease.

The chain uses TRBV7-9 and TRBJ2-1; D not resolved. This CDR3 is 15 amino acids long. V lost 1 base, J lost 7 bases, and 14 bases lay in between. In germline, CDR1 is SEHNR, CDR2 FQNEAQ (reference sequence). Written as DNA, the CDR3 is TGTGCCAGCAGCTTAGACCAGATAGGTAGAAATGAGCAGTTCTTC. Translated, it gives CASSLDQIGRNEQFF.

As concerns this clonotype: This may stem from a read error, because a much larger clone lies one nucleotide away. V gene TRBV6-1 combines with J gene TRBJ1-1, with 7 bases lining up with TRBD1. Germline values: CDR1 MNHNS, CDR2 SASEGT. This CDR3 is built from 13 residues. The CDR3 DNA reads as TGTGCCGGCAGTGATCCAGGGGGGATTGAAGCTTTCTTT. Residues: CAGSDPGGIEAFF.

This clonotype occurred once. The rearrangement joins TRBV28 to TRBJ2-1; 10 nucleotides match TRBD2. Unmatched junction bases numbered 2, after V lost 5 bases and J lost 1 base. Germline V gives CDR1 MDHEN, CDR2 SYDVKM. The CDR3 consists of 15 residues. The CDR3 nucleotides read TGTGCCAGCAGTCGAGCGGGAGGGTCCTACAATGAGCAGTTCTTC. Translation: CASSRAGGSYNEQFF.

This clonotype was seen ten or more times. CDR3 sequence reads: CASSLEARLADVAYEQYF. Here the CDR3 DNA reads TGTGCCAGCAGTTTAGAGGCTCGACTAGCGGACGTAGCCTACGAGCAGTACTTC. This rearrangement joins TRBV12-3 or TRBV12-4 to TRBJ2-7; 9 bases match TRBD2. CDR3 length: 18 residues. V dropped 1 base and J dropped 2; count of bases not matched to a gene: 12.

This clonotype has ten or more counts. The chain joins TRBV2 to TRBJ2-6; D not resolved. The germline gives CDR1 SNHLY, CDR2 FYNNEI. V was cut by 9 bases and J by 0 bases, with 9 bases left in between. The CDR3 sequence is 14 residues long. The CDR3 nucleotides read TGTGCCAGATTCGCCCCCTCTGGGGCCAACGTCCTGACTTTC. It encodes CARFAPSGANVLTF.

This clonotype came up many times. This chain joins TRBV6-1 and TRBJ2-7; D is undetermined. Germline V lookup: CDR1 MNHNS, CDR2 SASEGT. This CDR3 region has 14 residues. V was pared by 3 bases and J by 1 base, with 10 bases between. The CDR3 reads CASSDLYVSYEQYF. CDR3 coding DNA: TGTGCCAGCAGTGACCTCTACGTATCCTACGAGCAGTACTTC.

This clonotype was recorded once. V is TRBV19 and J is TRBJ2-6; the D is unclear. Germline loops: CDR1 LNHDA, CDR2 SQIVND (reference sequence). This CDR3 has 15 residues. V was pared by 1 base and J by 0 bases, with 4 bases between. The CDR3 bases are TGTGCCAGTAGTATAGGAAACTCTGGGGCCAACGTCCTGACTTTC. Translating gives CASSIGNSGANVLTF.

This clonotype was recorded many times. In nucleotides, the CDR3 is TGTGCCAGCAGTGAAGCGGGATTTCACACTGAAGCTTTCTTT. This gives the protein CASSEAGFHTEAFF. This rearrangement joins TRBV2 to TRBJ1-1, with no clear D. Between the trimmed V and J ends, which lost 0 bases and 3 bases, there was a span of 8 bases. The germline V gene has CDR1 SNHLY and CDR2 FYNNEI. CDR3 length equals 14 residues.

This clonotype was counted ten times or more. The J gene is TRBJ1-1, the V gene TRBV6-1; no firm D call. The V end was cut by 6 bases, the J end by 11 bases, with 10 bases between. The CDR3 is 10 amino acids. Germline V gene data show CDR1 as MNHNS and CDR2 as SASEGT. The CDR3 coding sequence is TGTGCCAGCAGCCCCTCCGAGGCTTTCTTT. Residues: CASSPSEAFF.

DNA for the CDR3: TGTGCCAGCAGTTCTCGGGGGTCCCCCTACGAGCAGTACTTC. It yields the protein CASSSRGSPYEQYF. This rearrangement joins TRBV27 to TRBJ2-7; tentative D call: TRBD2 (6 bases). Germline CDR1 and CDR2: MNHEY and SMNVEV (reference sequence). Trimming removed 4 bases at V and 2 bases at J, with 12 bases between. There are 14 residues in the CDR3.

The chain employs TRBV9 and TRBJ2-2, with TRBD2 matching over 7 bases. Germline V gene lookup returns CDR1 SGDLS and CDR2 YYNGEE. J gave up 6 bases and V 2 bases, and 10 bases lay outside the gene matches. The CDR3 is 16 amino acids. The CDR3 region has the DNA TGTGCCAGCAGCGTGGGTAGCGGGTCTTTCGCCGGGGAGCTGTTTTTT. It codes for CASSVGSGSFAGELFF.

This clonotype was recorded many times. The chain employs TRBV3-2 and TRBJ2-6. TRBV3-2 is a known pseudogene. The CDR3 has 16 amino acids. This chain's CDR3 is CASSQDNCSGANVLTF. The CDR3 DNA reads TGTGCCAGCAGCCAAGATAATTGCTCTGGGGCCAACGTCCTGACTTTC.

This clonotype was detected many times. V is TRBV24-1 and J is TRBJ2-7; 9 nucleotides line up with TRBD1. Germline V gene lookup returns CDR1 KGHDR and CDR2 SFDVKD. CDR3 length: 13 residues. Losses at the gene ends were 10 bases for V and 1 base for J; bases not matched to a gene: 4. The CDR3 DNA sequence: TGTGCCACGGAAGGACAGGGGTCCTACGAGCAGTACTTC. It is translated as CATEGQGSYEQYF.

This clonotype was seen ten or more times. The gene calls are TRBV2 and TRBJ2-7, with TRBD2 matching 10 bases. Trimming cost V 6 bases and J 5 bases; bases outside gene matches: 1. Germline values: CDR1 SNHLY, CDR2 FYNNEI. The CDR3 contains 12 residues. CDR3 DNA sequence: TGTGCCAGCAGCGGGACTAGCGACGAGCAGTACTTC. This encodes CASSGTSDEQYF. Filled out from reference TRBV2 and TRBJ2-7, the complete variable domain reads EPEVTQTPSHQVTQMGQEVILRCVPISNHLYFYWYRQILGQKVEFLVSFYNNEISEKSEIFDDQFSVERPDGSNFTLKIRSTKLEDSAMYFCASSGTSDEQYFGPGTRLTVT.

This clonotype was detected ten times or more. The rearrangement links TRBV27 to TRBJ2-7, with D maybe TRBD2 (6 bases). Germline lookup yields CDR1 MNHEY and CDR2 SMNVEV (reference sequence). The CDR3 is 15 amino acids. The V and J ends lost 4 bases and 5 bases respectively, with 18 bases between them. The CDR3 sequence is CASSWFSGRIHEQYF. The CDR3, as DNA: TGTGCCAGCAGTTGGTTTTCCGGGAGAATCCACGAGCAGTACTTC.

This clonotype showed up just a few times. The V and J genes are TRBV7-2 and TRBJ1-2; D is perhaps TRBD1 (5 bases). The CDR3 length is 14 residues. V was cut by 1 base and J by 6 bases, with 12 bases left in between. CDR1 is SGHTA and CDR2 is FQGNSA in the germline V gene. This CDR3 is CASSLGAGLHGYTF. The CDR3 DNA reads TGTGCCAGCAGCTTAGGGGCAGGGCTTCATGGCTACACCTTC.

This clonotype was detected ten times or more. The V call is TRBV7-2, the J call TRBJ2-2; no clear D. Germline V gene sequence: CDR1 SGHTA, CDR2 FQGNSA. The CDR3 runs 14 residues. With 3 bases removed from V and 0 bases from J, the gap between germline ends came to 5 bases. CDR3 DNA: TGTGCCAGCAGCTTTAAAGCGAACACCGGGGAGCTGTTTTTT. It codes for CASSFKANTGELFF. Full variable domain (missing parts from reference TRBV7-2 and TRBJ2-2): GAGVSQSPSNKVTEKGKDVELRCDPISGHTALYWYRQSLGQGLEFLIYFQGNSAPDKSGLPSDRFSAERTGGSVSTLTIQRTQQEDSAVYLCASSFKANTGELFFGEGSRLTVL.

This clonotype appeared a few times. The genes are TRBV15 and TRBJ2-3; 8 bases fit TRBD1. V shed 3 bases, J shed 2 bases, and the junction held 4 bases outside the gene matches. CDR1 LNHNV and CDR2 YYDKDF come from the germline V gene (reference sequence). The CDR3 has 15 amino acids. The CDR3 here is CATSRDRDLTDTQYF. DNA of the CDR3: TGTGCCACCAGCAGGGACAGGGACCTCACAGATACGCAGTATTTT.

This clonotype was observed at least ten times. The chain uses TRBV9 and TRBJ2-5; D is unresolved. V gave up 0 bases and J gave up 1 base, with 7 bases separating them. This CDR3 is built from 14 residues. CDR1 is SGDLS and CDR2 is YYNGEE in the germline V gene. CDR3 residues: CASSVDQGQETQYF. CDR3 in DNA: TGTGCCAGCAGCGTAGACCAAGGCCAAGAGACCCAGTACTTC. Supplemented by reference TRBV9 and TRBJ2-5, the full variable domain reads DSGVTQTPKHLITATGQRVTLRCSPRSGDLSVYWYQQSLDQGLQFLIQYYNGEERAKGNILERFSAQQFPDLHSELNLSSLELGDSALYFCASSVDQGQETQYFGPGTRLLVL.

Details on this clonotype: This likely comes from a read error, as the CDR3 has no conserved phenylalanine or tryptophan at its end. The chain recombines TRBV11-2 with TRBJ2-5, with TRBD2 as a possible D gene (6 bases). The CDR3 is 15 amino acids. Germline V gene data show CDR1 as SGHAT and CDR2 as FQNNGV. V lost 9 bases and J lost 1, with 18 bases in between. CDR3 nucleotide sequence: TGTGCCAGTGAGCTAAGCGGGTACACCCAAGAGACCCAGTACCTC. This translates into CASELSGYTQETQYL.

This clonotype occurred a few times. The V and J genes are TRBV7-9 and TRBJ2-7; D call uncertain. V was shortened by 5 bases and J by 4 bases, with 9 bases between the two germline ends. This CDR3 is 12 amino acids long. Looked up from germline, CDR1 is SEHNR and CDR2 is FQNEAQ (reference sequence). CDR3 protein: CASSAILYEQYF. Written as DNA, the CDR3 is TGTGCCAGCAGCGCAATATTATACGAGCAGTACTTC.

This chain links TRBV3-1 with TRBJ2-7; 10 nucleotides match TRBD2. CDR1 and CDR2 (germline): LGHDT, YNNKEL (reference sequence). The length of the CDR3 is 14 residues. Germline trimming cut 1 base from V and 6 bases from J; bases unmatched to any gene: 3. This CDR3 reads CASSQGLAGVEQYF. The CDR3 nucleotides read TGTGCCAGCAGCCAAGGTCTAGCGGGAGTCGAGCAGTACTTC.

This sequence joins TRBV10-1 and TRBJ2-7, with D unclear. Germline lookup yields CDR1 WNHNN and CDR2 SYGVQD (reference sequence). V was clipped by 6 bases and J by 3 bases, with 21 bases between them. This CDR3 region has 16 residues. The chain's CDR3 is CASREKGTEKLYEQYF. CDR3 coding DNA: TGCGCCAGCAGAGAAAAGGGTACGGAAAAACTCTACGAGCAGTACTTC.

This clonotype has ten or more counts. The rearrangement links TRBV28 to TRBJ1-5; TRBD1 agrees at 11 bases. The CDR3 totals 15 residues. Germline V gives CDR1 MDHEN, CDR2 SYDVKM. With V trimmed by 1 base and J by 8 bases, 4 bases remained unmatched. The CDR3 is CASSLSKGQGEPQHF. DNA for the CDR3: TGTGCCAGCAGTTTATCGAAGGGACAGGGGGAGCCCCAGCATTTT.

This sequence joins TRBV7-9 and TRBJ1-4; D uncertain. CDR1 SEHNR and CDR2 FQNEAQ come from the germline V gene (reference sequence). The CDR3 spans 14 residues. V lost 3 bases, J lost 4 bases, and 9 bases lay in between. The CDR3 protein is CASSLSSLNEKLFF. The CDR3 DNA is TGTGCCAGCAGCTTGTCGAGCCTTAATGAAAAACTGTTTTTT.

This clonotype was recorded many times. The genes are TRBV27 and TRBJ1-2; the D is unclear. CDR3 length: 12 residues. Germline CDR1 and CDR2: MNHEY and SMNVEV (reference sequence). Deletions cut 4 bases from V and 7 bases from J, with 10 bases between. Here the CDR3 reads CASSSPRGGYTF. CDR3 in DNA: TGTGCCAGCAGTTCACCAAGAGGTGGCTACACCTTC.

This clonotype was seen at least ten times. The rearrangement links TRBV27 to TRBJ2-7; D is possibly TRBD1 (6 bases). Trimming removed 5 bases from V and 7 bases from J, with 21 bases in between. CDR1 is MNHEY and CDR2 is SMNVEV in the germline V gene (reference sequence). This CDR3 is built from 15 residues. The CDR3 DNA reads TGTGCCAGCAGTCTAACCGGGGCTACAGGGCGGGAGCAGTACTTC. Translating it yields CASSLTGATGREQYF.

The chain has TRBV29-1 and TRBJ2-2, with TRBD1 identical over 9 bases. CDR3 length equals 14 residues. The ends lost 2 bases at V and 5 bases at J; junction bases unmatched: 3. Germline V gene lookup returns CDR1 SQVTM and CDR2 ANQGSEA. The CDR3 region has the DNA TGCAGCGTTGAAATGACAGGGGGAACCGGGGAGCTGTTTTTT. It yields the protein CSVEMTGGTGELFF.

This clonotype was seen a handful of times. This sequence joins TRBV28 and TRBJ2-3; TRBD1 or TRBD2 may be the D gene (6 bases each). V was clipped by 8 bases and J by 3 bases, with 12 bases between them. Looked up from germline, CDR1 is MDHEN and CDR2 is SYDVKM. The CDR3 loop spans 13 amino acids. CDR3 residues: CASEGGVTDTQYF. DNA for the CDR3: TGTGCCAGCGAGGGGGGAGTAACAGATACGCAGTATTTT. Variable domain in full (rest from reference TRBV28 and TRBJ2-3): DVKVTQSSRYLVKRTGEKVFLECVQDMDHENMFWYRQDPGLGLRLIYFSYDVKMKEKGDIPEGYSVSREKKERFSLILESASTNQTSMYLCASEGGVTDTQYFGPGTRLTVL.

This clonotype was counted a single time. This sequence joins TRBV6-5 and TRBJ2-1; TRBD2 aligns across 11 bases. The CDR3 contains 16 residues. Per germline, CDR1 MNHEY and CDR2 SVGAGI. The V segment lost 0 bases and the J segment 5 bases; nucleotides outside the gene matches: 3. This CDR3 reads CASSYSLAGGHNEQFF. As DNA, the CDR3 is TGTGCCAGCAGTTACTCCCTAGCGGGAGGCCACAATGAGCAGTTCTTC.

The sample holds a few counts of this clonotype. This sequence joins TRBV9 and TRBJ1-1; the D is unclear. V lost 0 bases and J lost 0, with 6 bases in between. The CDR3 extends over 14 amino acids. Germline V gives CDR1 SGDLS, CDR2 YYNGEE. CDR3: CASSVGLLNTEAFF. CDR3 sequence (DNA): TGTGCCAGCAGCGTAGGCCTCTTGAACACTGAAGCTTTCTTT.